Below, one TCR beta chain is given with its context. The antigen is unknown. The data were taken from a study of Ad26.COV2.S vaccination and SARS-CoV-2 variants. Overall study results and limits: Comparability of non-spike TCR breadth was observed across vaccine and placebo recipients. Responses of spike-specific T cells (both CD8+ and CD4+) reportedly showed substantial breadth after vaccination.

Libraries were prepared by immunoSEQ multiplex PCR; TCRdb keeps only in-frame clonotypes and omits some of them. The sample includes more than 120,000 clones, 86% seen only once; the top ten take 4% to 6%. V was shortened by 2 bases and J by 3 bases, with 5 bases between the two germline ends. The CDR3 consists of 13 residues. Germline V lookup: CDR1 MNHEY, CDR2 SVGAGI. This receptor was obtained from a human donor who had recovered from COVID-19. The chain recombines TRBV6-5 with TRBJ1-5; D is ambiguous. This specimen consisted of peripheral blood, obtained after recovery from COVID-19. CDR3 nucleotides: TGTGCCAGCAGTTACGGGAACAATCAGCCCCAGCATTTT. It is translated as CASSYGNNQPQHF.